This T cell receptor beta chain was recovered during a study of T cell responses to AZD1222 COVID-19 vaccine. The study's findings and limits: Repertoire collection took place solely once the T cell response had peaked. Spike-specific TCR breadth and depth rose after two AZD1222 doses.

Clones were sequenced by immunoSEQ multiplex PCR, and TCRdb holds only the in-frame ones, with some missing. The sample carries around 85,000 clones, 85% to 90% recorded once. This clone was seen a single time. Its antigen is undetermined. Trimming pared 4 bases from V and 0 bases from J, leaving 14 bases between. This CDR3 spans 15 amino acids. CDR1 and CDR2 (germline): SGHNT, YYREEE (reference sequence). The sequence was collected from an adult who received the AZD1222 COVID-19 vaccine. The sample here was peripheral blood, taken 28 days after the second AZD1222 dose. This chain links TRBV5-4 with TRBJ2-7; D may be TRBD2 (6 bases). The CDR3 nucleotides are TGTGCCAGCAGCCCCGCGGGGCGAAGCTCCTACGAGCAGTACTTC. This sequence encodes CASSPAGRSSYEQYF.